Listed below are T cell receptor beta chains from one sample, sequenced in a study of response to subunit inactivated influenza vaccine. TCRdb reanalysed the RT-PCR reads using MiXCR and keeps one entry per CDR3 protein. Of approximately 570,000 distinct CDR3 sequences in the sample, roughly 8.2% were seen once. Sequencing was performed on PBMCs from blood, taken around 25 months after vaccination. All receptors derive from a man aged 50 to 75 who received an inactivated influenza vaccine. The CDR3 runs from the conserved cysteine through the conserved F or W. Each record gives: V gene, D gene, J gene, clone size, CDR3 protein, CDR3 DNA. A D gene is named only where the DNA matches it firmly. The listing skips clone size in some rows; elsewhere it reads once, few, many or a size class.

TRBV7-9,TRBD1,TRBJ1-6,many,CASSSLTGWTYNSPLHF,TGTGCCAGCAGCTCGCTGACAGGGTGGACCTATAATTCACCCCTCCACTTT
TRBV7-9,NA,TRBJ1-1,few,CASSPWGGNTEAFF,TGTGCCAGCAGCCCTTGGGGCGGGAACACTGAAGCTTTCTTT
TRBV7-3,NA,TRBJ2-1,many,CASSLLIGEQFF,TGTGCCAGCAGCTTATTGATCGGTGAGCAGTTCTTC
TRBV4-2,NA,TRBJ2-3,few,CASSPRMISGAPSTDTQYF,TGTGCCAGCAGCCCGAGGATGATCTCGGGCGCCCCTAGCACAGATACGCAGTATTTT
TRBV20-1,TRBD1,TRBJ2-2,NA,CIARDLGQENTGELFF,TGCATTGCTAGAGATCTAGGACAGGAGAACACCGGGGAGCTGTTTTTT
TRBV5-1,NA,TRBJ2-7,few,CASSLTVGYEQYF,TGCGCCAGCAGCTTGACTGTGGGCTACGAGCAGTACTTC
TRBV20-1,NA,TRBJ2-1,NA,CSLGGGLGNEQFF,TGCAGCCTGGGTGGGGGATTGGGCAATGAGCAGTTCTTC
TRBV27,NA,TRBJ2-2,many,CASSSRTLNTGELFF,TGTGCCAGCAGTTCTCGGACCTTAAACACCGGGGAGCTGTTTTTT
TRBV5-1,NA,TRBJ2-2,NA,CASSSLMGRKPSNTGELFF,TGCGCCAGCAGCTCACTCATGGGGAGGAAGCCCTCGAACACCGGGGAGCTGTTTTTT
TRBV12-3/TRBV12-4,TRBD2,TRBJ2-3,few,CASRQTSGGPDTQYF,TGTGCCAGCAGACAGACTAGCGGGGGTCCAGATACGCAGTATTTT
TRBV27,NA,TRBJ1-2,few,CASSRASSNYGYTF,TGTGCCAGCAGCCGCGCCAGCAGTAACTATGGCTACACCTTC
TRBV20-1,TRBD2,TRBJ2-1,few,CSAQPPGVAGFF,TGCAGTGCTCAACCCCCGGGGGTAGCGGGATTCTTC
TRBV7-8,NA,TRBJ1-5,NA,CASSLGVGQYSNQPQHF,TGTGCCAGCAGCTTAGGAGTAGGGCAGTATAGCAATCAGCCCCAGCATTTT
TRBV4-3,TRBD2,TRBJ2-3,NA,CASSQGRSGGTDTQYF,TGCGCCAGCAGCCAGGGTCGGAGCGGGGGCACAGATACGCAGTATTTT
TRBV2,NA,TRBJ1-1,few,CASSENGPLRNTEAFF,TGTGCCAGCAGTGAAAATGGACCTCTAAGAAACACTGAAGCTTTCTTT
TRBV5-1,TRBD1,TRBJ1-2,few,CASSSGTGGAYGYTF,TGCGCCAGCAGCTCCGGGACAGGGGGCGCGTATGGCTACACCTTC
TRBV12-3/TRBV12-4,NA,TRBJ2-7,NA,CASSSGLTYEQYF,TGTGCCAGCAGTTCGGGGCTGACCTACGAGCAGTACTTC
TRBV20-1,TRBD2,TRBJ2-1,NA,CSARYTSGTGWEQFF,TGCAGTGCTAGATACACTAGCGGAACCGGATGGGAGCAGTTCTTC
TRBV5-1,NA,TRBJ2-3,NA,CASSLAPDSGSTDTQYF,TGCGCCAGCAGCTTGGCTCCGGATAGCGGCAGCACAGATACGCAGTATTTT
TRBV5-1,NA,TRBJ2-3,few,CASSLTVSSTDTQYF,TGCGCCAGCAGCTTGACTGTCTCTAGCACAGATACGCAGTATTTT
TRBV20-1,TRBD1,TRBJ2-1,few,CSATDGQDLNEQFF,TGCAGTGCTACGGATGGACAGGACCTCAATGAGCAGTTCTTC
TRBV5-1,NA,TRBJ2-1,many,CASSFDRGEQFF,TGCGCCAGCAGCTTCGACCGGGGTGAGCAGTTCTTC
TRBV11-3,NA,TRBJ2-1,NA,CASSLDHSSYNEQFF,TGTGCCAGCAGCTTAGATCACTCTTCCTACAATGAGCAGTTCTTC
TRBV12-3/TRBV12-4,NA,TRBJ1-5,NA,CASSITYPSNQPQHF,TGTGCCAGCAGTATCACATACCCTAGCAATCAGCCCCAGCATTTT
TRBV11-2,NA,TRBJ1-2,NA,CASSSRTERLGYGYTF,TGTGCCAGCAGCTCAAGGACCGAGCGCCTGGGGTATGGCTACACCTTC
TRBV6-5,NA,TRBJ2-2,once,CASSYSLESRVGELFF,TGTGCCAGCAGTTATTCACTCGAATCGAGGGTCGGGGAGCTGTTTTTT
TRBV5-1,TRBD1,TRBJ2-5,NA,CASSPRQGAFETQYF,TGCGCCAGCAGCCCTCGACAGGGGGCTTTCGAGACCCAGTACTTC
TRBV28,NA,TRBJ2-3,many,CAITGSVSTDTQYF,TGTGCCATCACAGGCTCAGTTAGCACAGATACGCAGTATTTT
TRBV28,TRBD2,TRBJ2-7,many,CASSDSSGRAWEQYF,TGTGCCAGCAGTGACTCTAGCGGGAGGGCCTGGGAGCAGTACTTC
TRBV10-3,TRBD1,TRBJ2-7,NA,CAISGTGNYEQYF,TGTGCCATCAGTGGGACAGGGAACTACGAGCAGTACTTC
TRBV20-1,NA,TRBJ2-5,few,CSARGDQKETQYF,TGCAGTGCTAGAGGGGACCAAAAAGAGACCCAGTACTTC
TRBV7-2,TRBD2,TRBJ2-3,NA,CASSLTSGGAFDTQYF,TGTGCCAGCAGCTTAACTAGCGGGGGGGCCTTCGATACGCAGTATTTT
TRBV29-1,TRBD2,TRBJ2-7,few,CSVRTSGTEQYF,TGCAGCGTCCGGACTAGCGGGACGGAGCAGTACTTC
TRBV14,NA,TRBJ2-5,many,CASSQGGVGTQYF,TGTGCCAGCAGCCAAGGAGGAGTAGGGACCCAGTACTTC
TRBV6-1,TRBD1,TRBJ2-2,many,CASSDRGVVGELFF,TGTGCCAGCAGCGACAGGGGGGTTGTCGGGGAGCTGTTTTTT
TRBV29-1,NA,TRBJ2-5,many,CSVLAGVQETQYF,TGCAGCGTTCTAGCAGGGGTCCAAGAGACCCAGTACTTC
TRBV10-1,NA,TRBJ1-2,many,CASSERQNYGYTF,TGCGCCAGCAGTGAGAGACAGAACTATGGCTACACCTTC